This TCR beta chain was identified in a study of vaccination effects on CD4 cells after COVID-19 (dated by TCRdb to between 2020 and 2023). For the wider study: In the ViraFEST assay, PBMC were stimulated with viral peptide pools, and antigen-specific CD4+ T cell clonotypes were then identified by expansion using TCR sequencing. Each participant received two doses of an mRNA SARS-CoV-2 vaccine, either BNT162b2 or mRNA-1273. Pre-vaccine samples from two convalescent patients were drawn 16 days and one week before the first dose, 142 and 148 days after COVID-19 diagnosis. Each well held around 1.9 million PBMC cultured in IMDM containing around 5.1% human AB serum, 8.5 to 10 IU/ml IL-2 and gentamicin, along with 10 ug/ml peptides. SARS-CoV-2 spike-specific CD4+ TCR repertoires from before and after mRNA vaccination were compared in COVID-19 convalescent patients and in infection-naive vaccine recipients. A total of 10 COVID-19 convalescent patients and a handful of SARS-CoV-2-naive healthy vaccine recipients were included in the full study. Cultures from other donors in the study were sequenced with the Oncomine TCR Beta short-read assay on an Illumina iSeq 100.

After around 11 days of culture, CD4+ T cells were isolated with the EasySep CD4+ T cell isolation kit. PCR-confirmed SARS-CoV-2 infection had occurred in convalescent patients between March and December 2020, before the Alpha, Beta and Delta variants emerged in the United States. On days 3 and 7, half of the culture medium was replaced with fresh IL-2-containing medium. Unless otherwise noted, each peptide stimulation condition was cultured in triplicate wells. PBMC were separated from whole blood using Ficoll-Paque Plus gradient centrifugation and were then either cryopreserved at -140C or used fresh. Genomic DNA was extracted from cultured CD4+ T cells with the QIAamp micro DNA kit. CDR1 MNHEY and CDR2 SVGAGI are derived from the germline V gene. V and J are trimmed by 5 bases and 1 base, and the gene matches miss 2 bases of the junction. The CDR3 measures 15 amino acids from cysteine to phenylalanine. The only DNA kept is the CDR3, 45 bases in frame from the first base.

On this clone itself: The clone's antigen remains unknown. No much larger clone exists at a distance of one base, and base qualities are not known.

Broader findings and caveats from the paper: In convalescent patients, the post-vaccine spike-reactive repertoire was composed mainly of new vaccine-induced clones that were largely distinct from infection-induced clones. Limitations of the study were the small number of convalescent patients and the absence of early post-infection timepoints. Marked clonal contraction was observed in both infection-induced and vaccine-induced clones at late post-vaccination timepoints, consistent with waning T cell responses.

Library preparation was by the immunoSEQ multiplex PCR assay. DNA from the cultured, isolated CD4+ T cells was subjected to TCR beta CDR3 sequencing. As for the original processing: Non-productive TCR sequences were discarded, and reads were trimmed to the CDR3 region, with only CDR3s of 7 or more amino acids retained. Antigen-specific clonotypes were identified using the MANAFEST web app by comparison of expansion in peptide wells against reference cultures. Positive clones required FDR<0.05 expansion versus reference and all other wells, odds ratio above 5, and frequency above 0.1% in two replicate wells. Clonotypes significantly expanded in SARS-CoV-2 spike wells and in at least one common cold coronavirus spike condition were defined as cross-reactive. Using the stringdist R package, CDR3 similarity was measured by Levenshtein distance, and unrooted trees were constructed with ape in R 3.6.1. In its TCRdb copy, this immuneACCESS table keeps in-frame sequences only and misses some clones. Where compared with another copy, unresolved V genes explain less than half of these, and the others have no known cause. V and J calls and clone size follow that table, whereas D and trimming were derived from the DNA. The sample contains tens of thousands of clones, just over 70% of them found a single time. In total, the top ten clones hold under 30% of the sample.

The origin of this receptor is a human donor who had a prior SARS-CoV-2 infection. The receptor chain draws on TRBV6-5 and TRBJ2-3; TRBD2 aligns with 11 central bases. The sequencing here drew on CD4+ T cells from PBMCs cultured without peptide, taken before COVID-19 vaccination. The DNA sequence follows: TGTGCCAGCAGTATTAGCGGGGGGGGCACAGATACGCAGTATTTT. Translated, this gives CASSISGGGTDTQYF.